Each of the 24 T cell receptor beta chains below was sequenced from the same sample in a study of control samples from healthy donors and cancer patients. The protocol was immunoSEQ multiplex PCR, while the TCRdb copy is restricted to in-frame clones and leaves out a portion. Of about 140,000 clones in the sample, roughly 92% were seen once. Material: blood. The receptors shown here come from a man aged 40-50 years in good health.

This clone was picked up a small number of times. The chain has TRBV28 and TRBJ2-5; D unclear. Per germline, CDR1 MDHEN and CDR2 SYDVKM. CDR3 size: 13 residues. The CDR3 region has the DNA TGTGCTCATTCAGGCTCCATGCAAGAGACCCAGTACTTC. This gives the protein CAHSGSMQETQYF.

V is TRBV28 and J is TRBJ1-5, with a weak D call TRBD1 (6 bases). This CDR3 spans 12 amino acids. In germline, CDR1 is MDHEN, CDR2 SYDVKM. Trimming left V 8 bases short and J 4 bases short, with 9 bases between. The CDR3: CASRQGNQPQHF. In nucleotides, the CDR3 is TGTGCCAGCCGCCAGGGGAATCAGCCCCAGCATTTT. Variable domain in full (rest from reference TRBV28 and TRBJ1-5): DVKVTQSSRYLVKRTGEKVFLECVQDMDHENMFWYRQDPGLGLRLIYFSYDVKMKEKGDIPEGYSVSREKKERFSLILESASTNQTSMYLCASRQGNQPQHFGDGTRLSIL.

The count of this clone is one. The rearrangement uses TRBV3-1 (or the pseudogene TRBV3-2) and TRBJ1-1; D gene ambiguous. CDR1 is LGHDT, CDR2 YNNKEL, per germline (reference sequence). This CDR3 spans 13 amino acids. V shed 4 bases and J shed 8 bases, with 14 bases lying between them. CDR3 residues: CASSLTRTGEAFF. The CDR3, as DNA: TGTGCCAGCAGCCTCACGAGGACGGGGGAAGCTTTCTTT.

The chain carries TRBV9 and TRBJ2-1; 12 bases map to TRBD2. Germline V lookup: CDR1 SGDLS, CDR2 YYNGEE. This CDR3 is 17 amino acids long. With 4 bases clipped from V and 2 bases from J, the junction kept 7 bases outside the gene matches. The CDR3 nucleotides read TGTGCCAGCAGCCCCGTTCTAGCGGGAGGGCCCTACAATGAGCAGTTCTTC. Amino acid sequence: CASSPVLAGGPYNEQFF.

The chain carries TRBV4-1 and TRBJ2-3, with 11 positions matching TRBD1. Germline V lookup: CDR1 MGHRA, CDR2 YSYEKL. V gave up 3 bases and J gave up 3 bases; unmatched junction bases: 11. The CDR3 totals 18 residues. The CDR3 nucleotides are TGCGCCAGCAGCCAGATTATCCCTCGGGACAGGGGGACAGATACGCAGTATTTT. It is translated as CASSQIIPRDRGTDTQYF.

In regard to this clone: Sequence at one end of the junction differs from germline and may be a read error. The rearrangement uses TRBV27 and TRBJ1-5, with 7 bases that match TRBD1. The CDR3 extends over 15 amino acids. Germline CDR1 and CDR2: MNHEY and SMNVEV (reference sequence). CDR3 nucleotides: TGTGCCAGCAGTTTACGGTACAGGGGCAACCAGCCCCAGCATTTT. This codes for CASSLRYRGNQPQHF.

The V and J genes are TRBV5-5 and TRBJ2-1, with a weak D call TRBD2 (5 bases). Trimming left V 0 bases short and J 4 bases short, with 8 bases between. CDR3 length: 14 amino acids. Germline V lookup: CDR1 SGHKS, CDR2 YYEKEE (reference sequence). CDR3 residues: CASSLGGKYNEQFF. DNA of the CDR3: TGTGCCAGCAGCTTGGGAGGGAAGTACAATGAGCAGTTCTTC.

The rearrangement joins TRBV4-3 to TRBJ1-4, with TRBD1 as a possible D gene (5 bases). Germline values: CDR1 LGHNA, CDR2 YSLEER. This CDR3 has 19 amino acids. Trimming cost V 4 bases and J 0 bases, with 21 bases left between them. The DNA of the CDR3 is TGCGCCAGCAGCCTTACCCCGCAGACAGACATGGCAACTAATGAAAAACTGTTTTTT. Its translation is CASSLTPQTDMATNEKLFF.

This chain's CDR3 is CASSEYTGELFF. CDR3 sequence (DNA): TGTGCCAGCAGCGAATACACCGGGGAGCTGTTTTTT. The V gene is TRBV9, the J gene TRBJ2-2; D uncertain. Germline V gene sequence: CDR1 SGDLS, CDR2 YYNGEE. CDR3 length equals 12 residues. The V gene lost 3 bases and the J gene lost 3 bases, with 3 bases spanning the gap.

The V gene is TRBV7-2, the J gene TRBJ2-7, with D uncertain. The V gene lost 5 bases and the J gene lost 4 bases, with 12 bases spanning the gap. The germline CDR1 and CDR2 sequences are SGHTA and FQGNSA. The CDR3 has 13 amino acids. For the CDR3, the DNA is TGTGCCAGCAGCGTGCCGGGTCAGTACGAGCAGTACTTC. It specifies CASSVPGQYEQYF. Together with reference TRBV7-2 and TRBJ2-7, the CDR3 gives the full variable domain: GAGVSQSPSNKVTEKGKDVELRCDPISGHTALYWYRQSLGQGLEFLIYFQGNSAPDKSGLPSDRFSAERTGGSVSTLTIQRTQQEDSAVYLCASSVPGQYEQYFGPGTRLTVT.

The chain joins TRBV10-3 to TRBJ1-2, with D maybe TRBD1 (5 bases). This CDR3 has 12 amino acids. With 9 bases removed from V and 0 bases from J, the gap between germline ends came to 8 bases. Germline lookup yields CDR1 ENHRY and CDR2 SYGVKD. The CDR3 sequence is CAMGEANYGYTF. The CDR3 DNA follows: TGTGCCATGGGGGAGGCTAACTATGGCTACACCTTC.

The chain employs TRBV25-1 and TRBJ2-5, with D tentatively TRBD1 (6 bases). Looked up from germline, CDR1 is MGHDK and CDR2 is SYGVNS. Trimming pared 5 bases from V and 1 base from J, leaving 8 bases between. The CDR3 loop spans 13 amino acids. CDR3 loop: CASSSGVQETQYF. The CDR3 region has the DNA TGTGCCAGCAGTTCAGGGGTCCAAGAGACCCAGTACTTC.

The chain employs TRBV14 and TRBJ2-7, with D possibly called TRBD1 or TRBD2 (6 bases each). This CDR3 comprises 14 residues. Germline loops: CDR1 SGHDN, CDR2 FVKESK. Trimming removed 4 bases from V and 5 bases from J, with 15 bases in between. The CDR3 DNA is TGTGCCAGCAGCCCAGGGGCGTGGAGGGACGAGCAGTACTTC. As protein: CASSPGAWRDEQYF.

J is TRBJ1-1 and V is TRBV6-1; maybe TRBD1 (6 bases). The CDR3 contains 15 residues. V was trimmed by 6 bases and J by 1 base, leaving 15 bases between them. Germline-derived CDR1 and CDR2 are MNHNS and SASEGT. For the CDR3, the DNA is TGTGCCAGCAGACCACCCGGACAGCCGAACACTGAAGCTTTCTTT. It codes for CASRPPGQPNTEAFF.

This rearrangement joins TRBV12-5 to TRBJ2-3; the match to TRBD2 covers 8 bases. V dropped 7 bases and J dropped 1; count of bases not matched to a gene: 10. The CDR3 contains 16 residues. Germline-derived CDR1 and CDR2 are LGHNT and FRNRAP. The chain's CDR3 is CASAPKAGEGTDTQYF. The CDR3 DNA sequence: TGTGCTAGTGCCCCAAAAGCGGGAGAAGGCACAGATACGCAGTATTTT.

V is TRBV10-2 and J is TRBJ2-5; no firm D call. Per the germline V gene, CDR1 is WSHSY and CDR2 is SAAADI. There are 13 residues in the CDR3. V lost 4 bases, J lost 1 base, and 7 bases lay in between. The DNA for the CDR3 is TGCGCCAGCAGTGGGGTTACCCAAGAGACCCAGTACTTC. It yields the protein CASSGVTQETQYF.

The chain is built from TRBV5-1 and TRBJ2-3; 10 bases are a match to TRBD2. Germline CDR1 SGHRS, CDR2 YFSETQ. The J segment lost 1 base and the V segment lost 4 bases, leaving 6 bases of the junction unmatched. The CDR3 runs to 16 residues. CDR3 amino acids: CASSARTSGGTDTQYF. The CDR3 DNA follows: TGCGCCAGCAGCGCACGGACTAGCGGAGGCACAGATACGCAGTATTTT.

The rearrangement links TRBV5-1 to TRBJ2-7; 7 nucleotides agree with TRBD1. V lost 0 bases and J lost 7; bases outside the gene matches: 7. The germline V gene has CDR1 SGHRS and CDR2 YFSETQ. CDR3 length equals 14 residues. This CDR3 reads CASSLVTGKGEQYF. The DNA of the CDR3 is TGCGCCAGCAGCTTGGTGACAGGGAAAGGAGAGCAGTACTTC.

The genes are TRBV28 and TRBJ1-5; no reliable D call. V was trimmed by 2 bases and J by 10 bases, leaving 6 bases between them. Germline loops: CDR1 MDHEN, CDR2 SYDVKM. The CDR3 runs 11 residues. The DNA for the CDR3 is TGTGCCAGCAGTTTAGGGCCTCCCCAGCATTTT. It specifies CASSLGPPQHF.

The genes are TRBV18 and TRBJ1-1; no reliable D call. The germline gives CDR1 KGHSH, CDR2 LQKENI. This CDR3 has 14 residues. The V gene lost 3 bases and the J gene lost 1 base, with 9 bases spanning the gap. CDR3 in DNA: TGTGCCAGCTCACCGGTGGCCGAGAACACTGAAGCTTTCTTT. It codes for CASSPVAENTEAFF. Full variable domain (remainder filled in from reference TRBV18 and TRBJ1-1): NAGVMQNPRHLVRRRGQEARLRCSPMKGHSHVYWYRQLPEEGLKFMVYLQKENIIDESGMPKERFSAEFPKEGPSILRIQQVVRGDSAAYFCASSPVAENTEAFFGQGTRLTVV.

The chain joins TRBV10-3 to TRBJ2-5; D gene uncertain. In germline, CDR1 is ENHRY, CDR2 SYGVKD. CDR3 length: 13 amino acids. The V end was cut by 4 bases, the J end by 5 bases, with 11 bases between. As DNA, the CDR3 is TGTGCCATCAGTGGGCTCCGATGGGAGACCCAGTACTTC. Translating gives CAISGLRWETQYF.

This sequence joins TRBV3-1 (or the pseudogene TRBV3-2) and TRBJ2-7; D unclear. Trimming stripped 0 bases from V and 4 bases from J, with 16 bases between. Germline V lookup: CDR1 LGHDT, CDR2 YNNKEL (reference sequence). CDR3 length equals 16 residues. The CDR3 DNA reads TGTGCCAGCAGCCAAGACGGCCGATGGGTTCCTTACGAGCAGTACTTC. This translates into CASSQDGRWVPYEQYF.

The chain couples TRBV4-2 to TRBJ2-3, with 7 positions matching TRBD2. The CDR3 is made up of 17 amino acids. The V and J ends lost 3 bases and 5 bases, in that order; junction bases with no gene match: 14. Per germline, CDR1 LGHNA and CDR2 YNFKEQ. The CDR3 here is CASSHPEGGGGQDTQYF. CDR3 DNA sequence: TGTGCCAGCAGCCACCCTGAAGGCGGGGGTGGTCAAGATACGCAGTATTTT.

The CDR3, as DNA: TGTGCCAGCAGCTTAGTGGGGCTAGGAAGGTCAGATACGCAGTATTTT. This translates into CASSLVGLGRSDTQYF. This chain uses TRBV11-2 with TRBJ2-3, with D maybe TRBD1 (5 bases). There are 16 residues in the CDR3. Germline CDR1 is SGHAT and CDR2 is FQNNGV. With 1 base removed from V and 4 bases from J, the gap between germline ends came to 15 bases.